This T cell receptor beta chain was sequenced during a study of T cells in Graves' hyperthyroidism and ophthalmopathy. Study in general: Staff took peripheral blood when the initial diagnosis was made, before any treatment began. Findings and caveats of the study: Through a model of 13 V-J features, ophthalmopathy was separated from stable hyperthyroidism. Blood also carried most thyroid clonotypes expanded above 0.001.

TCR beta CDR3 regions were amplified from RNA. With the HTBI primer set, the TCR CDR3 went through a first round of RT-PCR. In TCRdb, the multiplex PCR reads were re-called with MiXCR into one record per CDR3 protein. The sample yields approximately 610,000 distinct CDR3 sequences, about 14% seen once. This clonotype occurred a few times. Its antigen remains unidentified. A patient was excluded if there was uncontrolled infection, other autoimmune disease, pregnancy or lactation. Input material: blood. This receptor was obtained from a woman in her thirties or forties with Graves' ophthalmopathy.

The CDR3 spells CASSPSTGPQHF. CDR3 DNA sequence: TGTGCCAGCTCACCATCAACGGGGCCCCAGCATTTT. The V gene is TRBV18, the J gene TRBJ1-5; D unclear. CDR3 length: 12 residues. Trimming pared 2 bases from V and 9 bases from J, leaving 8 bases between. CDR1 is KGHSH, CDR2 LQKENI, per germline.